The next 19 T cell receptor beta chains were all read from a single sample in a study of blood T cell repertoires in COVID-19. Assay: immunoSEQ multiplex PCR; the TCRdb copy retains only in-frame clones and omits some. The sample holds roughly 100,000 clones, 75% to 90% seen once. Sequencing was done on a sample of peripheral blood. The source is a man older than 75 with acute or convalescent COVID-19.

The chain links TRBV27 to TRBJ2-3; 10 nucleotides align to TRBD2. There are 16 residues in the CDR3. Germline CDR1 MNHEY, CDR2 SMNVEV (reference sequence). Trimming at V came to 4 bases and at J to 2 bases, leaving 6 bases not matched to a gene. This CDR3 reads CASSSGTSVTTDTQYF. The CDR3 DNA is TGTGCCAGCAGTTCCGGGACTAGCGTGACCACAGATACGCAGTATTTT.

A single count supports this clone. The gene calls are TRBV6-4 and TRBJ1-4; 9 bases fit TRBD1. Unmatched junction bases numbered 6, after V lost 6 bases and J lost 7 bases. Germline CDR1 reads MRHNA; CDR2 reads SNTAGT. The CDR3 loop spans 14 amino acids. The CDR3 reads CASSATGGGEKLFF. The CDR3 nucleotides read TGTGCCAGCAGCGCGACAGGGGGAGGTGAAAAACTGTTTTTT.

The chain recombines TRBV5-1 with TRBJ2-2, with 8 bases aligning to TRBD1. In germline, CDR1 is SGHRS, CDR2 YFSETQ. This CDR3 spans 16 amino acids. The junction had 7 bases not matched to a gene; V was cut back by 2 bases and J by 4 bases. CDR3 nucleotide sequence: TGCGCCAGCAGCTTTGGCAGGGGGCGAGGCACCGGGGAGCTGTTTTTT. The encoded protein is CASSFGRGRGTGELFF. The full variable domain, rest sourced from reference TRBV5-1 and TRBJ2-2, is KAGVTQTPRYLIKTRGQQVTLSCSPISGHRSVSWYQQTPGQGLQFLFEYFSETQRNKGNFPGRFSGRQFSNSRSEMNVSTLELGDSALYLCASSFGRGRGTGELFFGEGSRLTVL.

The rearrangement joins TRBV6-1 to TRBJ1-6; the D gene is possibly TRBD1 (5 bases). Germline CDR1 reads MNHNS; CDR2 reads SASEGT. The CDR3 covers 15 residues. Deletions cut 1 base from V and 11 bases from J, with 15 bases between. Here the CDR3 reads CASSEVDQGITPLHF. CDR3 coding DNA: TGTGCCAGCAGTGAAGTGGACCAGGGTATAACACCCCTCCACTTT.

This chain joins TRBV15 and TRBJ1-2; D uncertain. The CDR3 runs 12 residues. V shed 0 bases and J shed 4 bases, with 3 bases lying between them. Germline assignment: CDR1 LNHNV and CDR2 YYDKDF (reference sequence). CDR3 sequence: CATSRDSYGYTF. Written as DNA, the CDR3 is TGTGCCACCAGCAGAGACTCCTATGGCTACACCTTC.

The CDR3 nucleotides read TGTGCCAGCAGGCCTCCCCTACACCAAGAGACCCAGTACTTC. Residues: CASRPPLHQETQYF. The chain employs TRBV28 and TRBJ2-5; D not certain. Germline CDR1 MDHEN, CDR2 SYDVKM. V was shortened by 6 bases and J by 0 bases, with 11 bases between the two germline ends. The CDR3 runs 14 residues.

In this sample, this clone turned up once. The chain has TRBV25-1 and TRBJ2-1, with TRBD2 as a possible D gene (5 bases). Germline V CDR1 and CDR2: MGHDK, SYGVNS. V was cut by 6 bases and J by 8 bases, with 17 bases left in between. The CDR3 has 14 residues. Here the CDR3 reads CASRDGERAHEQFF. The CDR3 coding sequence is TGTGCCAGCAGAGACGGCGAGAGGGCGCATGAGCAGTTCTTC.

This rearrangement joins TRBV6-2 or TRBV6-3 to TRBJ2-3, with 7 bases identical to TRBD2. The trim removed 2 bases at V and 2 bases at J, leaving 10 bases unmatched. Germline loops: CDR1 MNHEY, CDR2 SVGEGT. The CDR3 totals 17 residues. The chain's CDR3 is CASSYDRSGTYTDTQYF. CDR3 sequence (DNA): TGTGCCAGCAGTTACGATCGGAGCGGGACCTACACAGATACGCAGTATTTT.

The CDR3 nucleotides read TGTGCCAGTAGTATTCGGGGGGGCCGGCAGCCCCAGCATTTT. This sequence encodes CASSIRGGRQPQHF. V usage is TRBV19 and J usage is TRBJ1-5; D possibly corresponds to TRBD1 (6 bases). Trimming took 3 bases from V and 7 from J, leaving 13 bases between them. CDR3 size: 14 residues. Germline CDR1 LNHDA, CDR2 SQIVND (reference sequence). The entire variable domain, with the rest obtained from reference TRBV19 and TRBJ1-5, is as follows: DGGITQSPKYLFRKEGQNVTLSCEQNLNHDAMYWYRQDPGQGLRLIYYSQIVNDFQKGDIAEGYSVSREKKESFPLTVTSAQKNPTAFYLCASSIRGGRQPQHFGDGTRLSIL.

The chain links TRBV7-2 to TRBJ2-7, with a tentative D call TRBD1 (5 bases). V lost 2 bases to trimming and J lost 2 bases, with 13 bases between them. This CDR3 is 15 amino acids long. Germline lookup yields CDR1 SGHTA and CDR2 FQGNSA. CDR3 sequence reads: CASSLNLAGTYEQYF. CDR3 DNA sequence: TGTGCCAGCAGCTTAAATTTAGCAGGGACCTACGAGCAGTACTTC.

The CDR3 protein is CASSPDRSNEQFF. The DNA of the CDR3 is TGTGCCAGCAGCCCTGACAGGTCCAATGAGCAGTTCTTC. The chain is built from TRBV7-3 and TRBJ2-1, with D perhaps matching TRBD1 (6 bases). The CDR3 spans 13 residues. The germline CDR1 and CDR2 sequences are SGHTA and FQGTGA. The V end was cut by 5 bases, the J end by 6 bases, with 11 bases between.

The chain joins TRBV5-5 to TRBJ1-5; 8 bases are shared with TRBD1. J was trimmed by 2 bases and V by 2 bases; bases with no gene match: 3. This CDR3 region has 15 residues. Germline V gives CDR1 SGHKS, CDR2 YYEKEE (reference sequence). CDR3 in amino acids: CASSLAGGGNQPQHF. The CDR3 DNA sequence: TGTGCCAGCAGCTTAGCAGGGGGCGGCAATCAGCCCCAGCATTTT.

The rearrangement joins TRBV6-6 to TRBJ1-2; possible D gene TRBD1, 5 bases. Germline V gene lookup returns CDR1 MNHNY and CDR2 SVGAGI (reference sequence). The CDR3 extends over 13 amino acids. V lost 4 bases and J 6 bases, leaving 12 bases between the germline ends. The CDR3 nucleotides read TGTGCCAGCAGTTTGATGACAGCTCATGGCTACACCTTC. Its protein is CASSLMTAHGYTF.

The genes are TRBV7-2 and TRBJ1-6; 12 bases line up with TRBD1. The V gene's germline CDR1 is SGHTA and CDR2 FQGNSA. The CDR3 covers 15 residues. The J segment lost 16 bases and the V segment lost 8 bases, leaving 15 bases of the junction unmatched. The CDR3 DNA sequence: TGTGCCAGCTCCCCCAAGGGGACAGGGGGCGCCGAGCTCCACTTT. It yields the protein CASSPKGTGGAELHF. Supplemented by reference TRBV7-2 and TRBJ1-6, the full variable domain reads GAGVSQSPSNKVTEKGKDVELRCDPISGHTALYWYRQSLGQGLEFLIYFQGNSAPDKSGLPSDRFSAERTGGSVSTLTIQRTQQEDSAVYLCASSPKGTGGAELHFGNGTRLTVT.

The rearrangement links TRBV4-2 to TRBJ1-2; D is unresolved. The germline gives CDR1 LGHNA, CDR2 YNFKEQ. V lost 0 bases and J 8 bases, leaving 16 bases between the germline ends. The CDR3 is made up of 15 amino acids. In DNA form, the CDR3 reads TGTGCCAGCAGCCAAGATTTGCGGGCCGCGCTAGGCTACACCTTC. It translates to CASSQDLRAALGYTF.

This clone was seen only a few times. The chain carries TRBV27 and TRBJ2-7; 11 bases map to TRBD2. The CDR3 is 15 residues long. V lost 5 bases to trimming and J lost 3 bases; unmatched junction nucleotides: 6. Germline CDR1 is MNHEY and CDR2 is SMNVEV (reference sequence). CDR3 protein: CASSPGTSGFYEQYF. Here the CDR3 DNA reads TGTGCCAGCAGTCCTGGGACTAGCGGATTCTACGAGCAGTACTTC.

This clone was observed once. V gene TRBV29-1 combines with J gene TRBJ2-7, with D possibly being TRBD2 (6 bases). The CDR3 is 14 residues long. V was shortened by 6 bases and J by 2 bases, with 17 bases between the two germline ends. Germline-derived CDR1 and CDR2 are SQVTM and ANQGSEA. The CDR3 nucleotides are TGCAGCGTGAGGGAAGGGAAGCGGGCCTACGAGCAGTACTTC. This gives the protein CSVREGKRAYEQYF.

Here the CDR3 reads CASSIGDKNNEQFF. The DNA for the CDR3 is TGTGCCAGTAGTATCGGTGACAAAAACAATGAGCAGTTCTTC. J is TRBJ2-1 and V is TRBV19; D remains ambiguous. Looked up from germline, CDR1 is LNHDA and CDR2 is SQIVND (reference sequence). The V gene lost 3 bases and the J gene lost 5 bases, with 11 bases spanning the gap. This CDR3 contains 14 residues.

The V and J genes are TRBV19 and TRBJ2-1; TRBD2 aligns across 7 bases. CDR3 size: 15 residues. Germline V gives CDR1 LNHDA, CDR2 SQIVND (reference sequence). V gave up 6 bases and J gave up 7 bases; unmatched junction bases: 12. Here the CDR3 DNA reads TGTGCCAGTAGGCCCGTCGGGGAGGGTGGGAATGAGCAGTTCTTC. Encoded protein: CASRPVGEGGNEQFF.